This TCR beta chain emerged from a study of T cells after yellow fever vaccination. This clonotype was detected only a few times. Its antigen is undetermined. Germline CDR1 is MNHEY and CDR2 is SVGEGT. Trimming took 5 bases from V and 4 from J; bases not matched to a gene: 11. This CDR3 is 17 amino acids long. Production of TCR cDNA was by 5'RACE template switching, which also added a universal primer site and UMIs. TCRdb processed the 5' RACE reads anew with MiXCR; each CDR3 protein has one entry. Of some 300,000 distinct CDR3 sequences in the sample, 7.5% to 9.5% were seen once. Regarding the study as a whole: The appearance of a small share of clonotypes in both CD4 and CD8 compartments was observed. The study found a weaker secondary response that peaked faster, day 5 versus 15.

V gene TRBV6-2 or TRBV6-3 combines with J gene TRBJ2-3; TRBD2 agrees at 11 bases. The TCR originated in a man younger than 30 who received the YFV17D yellow fever vaccine. The material sequenced was CD4+ T cells sorted from PBMCs, taken 5 days after the yellow fever booster vaccination. CDR3 amino acids: CASSAGLLAGAADTQYF. The DNA of the CDR3 is TGTGCCAGCAGTGCGGGTCTACTAGCGGGGGCAGCAGATACGCAGTATTTT.